This T cell receptor (beta chain) was recovered during a study of CD8 T cells in Susac syndrome. The authors sequenced TCR beta from blood CD8+ and CD4+ T cells. Matched for age and sex, the controls were healthy donors. It was negative isolation that provided the CD8+ and CD4+ T cells, whereas TEMRA cells were enriched by FACS. A quantity of about 0.5 to 1 ug RNA underwent reverse transcription using random hexamers. TCRdb called the immunoSEQ multiplex PCR reads again in MiXCR, with one record for every CDR3 protein. Of 180,000 or so distinct CDR3 sequences listed, approximately 96% were seen once; the top ten hold around 0.15%. The V segment lost 0 bases and the J segment 1 base; nucleotides outside the gene matches: 4. The CDR3 is 16 amino acids. Germline lookup yields CDR1 SGDLS and CDR2 YYNGEE.

The V gene is TRBV9, the J gene TRBJ2-3, with 8 nucleotides matching TRBD2. This clonotype was sampled from a human donor in good health. Material for sequencing was CD4+ T cells from PBMCs. The CDR3 region has the DNA TGTGCCAGCAGCGTAGCGACGGGGGGGGGCACAGATACGCAGTATTTT. Its protein product is CASSVATGGGTDTQYF.